The 17 T cell receptor beta chains presented below share a single source sample, sequenced in a study of blood T cell repertoires in COVID-19. TCRdb keeps only in-frame clones here, not all; method: immunoSEQ multiplex PCR. The sample lists some 75,000 clones, around nine tenths seen once, with about 0.6% in the top ten. The material sequenced was peripheral blood. These receptors originate from a man in his sixties with acute or convalescent COVID-19.

The rearrangement joins TRBV7-9 to TRBJ2-7; 7 bases are shared with TRBD1. Per germline, CDR1 SEHNR and CDR2 FQNEAQ (reference sequence). The CDR3 loop spans 16 amino acids. V gave up 4 bases and J gave up 1 base; unmatched junction bases: 10. The CDR3 loop reads CASSSDTGVTSYEQYF. In DNA, the CDR3 is TGTGCCAGCAGCTCCGATACAGGGGTGACTTCCTACGAGCAGTACTTC. Looking up the rest from reference TRBV7-9 and TRBJ2-7 gives the full variable domain: DTGVSQNPRHKITKRGQNVTFRCDPISEHNRLYWYRQTLGQGPEFLTYFQNEAQLEKSRLLSDRFSAERPKGSFSTLEIQRTEQGDSAMYLCASSSDTGVTSYEQYFGPGTRLTVT.

This clone came up once. The rearrangement uses TRBV29-1 and TRBJ2-7; TRBD1 is a possible D gene (5 bases). This CDR3 spans 12 amino acids. Germline CDR1 and CDR2: SQVTM and ANQGSEA. Between the trimmed V and J ends, which lost 6 bases and 2 bases, there was a span of 11 bases. CDR3 bases: TGCAGCGTCCTCCAGGGTCCCTACGAGCAGTACTTC. Translated: CSVLQGPYEQYF.

The gene calls are TRBV28 and TRBJ2-7, with no clear D. Deletions cut 5 bases from V and 6 bases from J, with 11 bases between. This CDR3 contains 12 residues. Germline-derived CDR1 and CDR2 are MDHEN and SYDVKM. The CDR3 reads CASSNRRLEQYF. CDR3 DNA sequence: TGTGCCAGCAGTAACCGACGACTCGAGCAGTACTTC. Looking up the rest from reference TRBV28 and TRBJ2-7 gives the full variable domain: DVKVTQSSRYLVKRTGEKVFLECVQDMDHENMFWYRQDPGLGLRLIYFSYDVKMKEKGDIPEGYSVSREKKERFSLILESASTNQTSMYLCASSNRRLEQYFGPGTRLTVT.

This clone was seen more than once but under ten times. This chain uses TRBV7-6 with TRBJ1-4, with D possibly matching TRBD1 (5 bases). This CDR3 spans 16 amino acids. V was clipped by 1 base and J by 7 bases, with 16 bases between them. In germline, CDR1 is SGHVS, CDR2 FNYEAQ. The CDR3 region has the DNA TGTGCCAGCAGCTTAGTTCTCAGGGATAGTCCTGAAAAACTGTTTTTT. It encodes CASSLVLRDSPEKLFF.

This rearrangement joins TRBV4-2 to TRBJ2-6; TRBD2 matches 7 bases. The CDR3 is made up of 20 amino acids. V lost 0 bases to trimming and J lost 0 bases; unmatched junction nucleotides: 11. Germline values: CDR1 LGHNA, CDR2 YNFKEQ. In DNA form, the CDR3 reads TGTGCCAGCAGCCAAGAACGGGCTAGCGGATATAGCTCTGGGGCCAACGTCCTGACTTTC. Amino acids: CASSQERASGYSSGANVLTF.

The genes are TRBV15 and TRBJ2-1; D might be TRBD2 (6 bases). Germline values: CDR1 LNHNV, CDR2 YYDKDF (reference sequence). The CDR3 is 16 amino acids. V was clipped by 5 bases and J by 3 bases, with 17 bases between them. The CDR3: CATSPKGGGNYNEQFF. In DNA, the CDR3 is TGTGCCACCAGCCCTAAGGGTGGCGGGAACTACAATGAGCAGTTCTTC.

The rearrangement links TRBV5-1 to TRBJ1-2; 9 bases line up with TRBD1. The CDR3 totals 18 residues. J gave up 1 base and V 2 bases, and 12 bases lay outside the gene matches. In germline, CDR1 is SGHRS, CDR2 YFSETQ. CDR3 in amino acids: CASSFGGTGNKDNYGYTF. The CDR3 nucleotides read TGCGCCAGCAGCTTCGGCGGGACAGGGAATAAAGATAACTATGGCTACACCTTC.

The CDR3 here is CASSRGQLPDGYTF. CDR3 bases: TGCGCCAGCAGCCGGGGACAGCTCCCCGATGGCTACACCTTC. The rearrangement links TRBV5-1 to TRBJ1-2; 7 nucleotides agree with TRBD1. Trimming took 4 bases from V and 6 from J; bases not matched to a gene: 9. There are 14 residues in the CDR3. Germline CDR1 is SGHRS and CDR2 is YFSETQ. Filled out from reference TRBV5-1 and TRBJ1-2, the complete variable domain reads KAGVTQTPRYLIKTRGQQVTLSCSPISGHRSVSWYQQTPGQGLQFLFEYFSETQRNKGNFPGRFSGRQFSNSRSEMNVSTLELGDSALYLCASSRGQLPDGYTFGSGTRLTVV.

The chain has TRBV4-1 and TRBJ1-2; weak D call: TRBD1 (6 bases). This CDR3 has 17 residues. Trimming pared 1 base from V and 4 bases from J, leaving 19 bases between. Germline lookup yields CDR1 MGHRA and CDR2 YSYEKL. The CDR3 loop is CASSQVLQGAQGYGYTF. The CDR3 DNA reads TGCGCCAGCAGCCAAGTCCTCCAGGGAGCACAGGGCTATGGCTACACCTTC.

This clone was detected a few times. CDR3 loop: CASRAGQGVQPQHF. The CDR3 DNA is TGTGCCAGCAGAGCGGGACAGGGGGTCCAGCCCCAGCATTTT. This chain links TRBV2 with TRBJ1-5, with TRBD1 identical over 11 bases. The CDR3 contains 14 residues. Germline V gene lookup returns CDR1 SNHLY and CDR2 FYNNEI. Unmatched junction bases numbered 5, after V lost 6 bases and J lost 7 bases.

This chain joins TRBV5-1 and TRBJ1-4; D unresolved. Germline CDR1 is SGHRS and CDR2 is YFSETQ. The CDR3 totals 16 residues. The V and J ends lost 5 bases and 0 bases respectively, with 14 bases between them. The CDR3 loop reads CASSLDAGSTNEKLFF. CDR3 coding DNA: TGCGCCAGCAGTCTCGACGCGGGTTCAACTAATGAAAAACTGTTTTTT.

V gene TRBV25-1 combines with J gene TRBJ1-1; D unclear. Germline CDR1 and CDR2: MGHDK and SYGVNS. Trimming cost V 6 bases and J 0 bases, with 5 bases left between them. The CDR3 sequence is 12 residues long. Here the CDR3 DNA reads TGTGCCAGCAGGCAGATGAACACTGAAGCTTTCTTT. It codes for CASRQMNTEAFF.

This sequence joins TRBV19 and TRBJ2-3, with 8 bases identical to TRBD2. CDR3 length: 19 amino acids. CDR1 is LNHDA, CDR2 SQIVND, per germline (reference sequence). After removal of 7 bases from V and 0 bases from J, the junction contained 18 bases not matched to a gene. The CDR3 loop reads CASTGRGGLDRGSTDTQYF. The CDR3 bases are TGTGCCAGTACTGGGCGCGGGGGGCTGGACCGAGGAAGCACAGATACGCAGTATTTT.

The gene calls are TRBV5-1 and TRBJ2-1, with TRBD2 matching over 7 bases. Per the germline V gene, CDR1 is SGHRS and CDR2 is YFSETQ. Trimming cost V 2 bases and J 4 bases; bases outside gene matches: 6. The CDR3 consists of 15 residues. CDR3 protein: CASSFGLADYNEQFF. The CDR3 region has the DNA TGCGCCAGCAGCTTCGGGCTAGCGGATTACAATGAGCAGTTCTTC.

This clone was detected once. J is TRBJ1-1 and V is TRBV6-1; TRBD1 is a possible D gene (5 bases). The germline V gene has CDR1 MNHNS and CDR2 SASEGT. The CDR3 has 17 residues. Trimming took off 4 bases at V and 2 bases at J, with 20 bases between the two ends. CDR3 nucleotide sequence: TGTGCCAGCAGTGCATGGGGCAGCCTGTTGGTTAACACTGAAGCTTTCTTT. Residues: CASSAWGSLLVNTEAFF.

CDR3 sequence (DNA): TGTGCCAGCGGGCCAGCAGGAGGGGATCAAGAGACCCAGTACTTC. Its translation: CASGPAGGDQETQYF. The J gene is TRBJ2-5, the V gene TRBV9; tentatively, D is TRBD2 (6 bases). CDR1 and CDR2 from the germline V gene are SGDLS and YYNGEE. V was clipped by 7 bases and J by 2 bases, with 18 bases between them. This CDR3 contains 15 residues.

The rearrangement links TRBV5-1 to TRBJ2-5, with D maybe TRBD2 (5 bases). The V gene's germline CDR1 is SGHRS and CDR2 YFSETQ. The CDR3 totals 14 residues. V shed 3 bases and J shed 2 bases, with 11 bases lying between them. CDR3 sequence (DNA): TGCGCCAGCAGCTCCAGGACGGGACAAGAGACCCAGTACTTC. Protein sequence: CASSSRTGQETQYF.